Each of the 24 T cell receptor beta chains below was sequenced from the same sample in a study of T cell responses to AZD1222 COVID-19 vaccine. Method: immunoSEQ multiplex PCR; TCRdb's copy keeps in-frame clones and lacks some. The table shows some 170,000 clones, with 85% to 95% occurring only once. Sequencing used peripheral blood, obtained on day 0 of AZD1222 vaccination. The source is an adult in good health.

The chain has TRBV25-1 and TRBJ1-1; no firm D call. V lost 6 bases and J 9 bases, leaving 14 bases between the germline ends. The CDR3 loop spans 12 amino acids. Germline CDR1 reads MGHDK; CDR2 reads SYGVNS. CDR3 sequence reads: CASSSQALQAFF. CDR3 bases: TGTGCCAGCAGCAGCCAGGCCCTACAAGCTTTCTTT.

The genes are TRBV19 and TRBJ1-1; no clear D gene. With 5 bases removed from V and 1 base from J, the gap between germline ends came to 8 bases. Looked up from germline, CDR1 is LNHDA and CDR2 is SQIVND (reference sequence). This CDR3 is built from 13 residues. This CDR3 is CASSDRPNTEAFF. The CDR3 DNA follows: TGTGCCAGTAGTGATAGACCGAACACTGAAGCTTTCTTT.

The chain links TRBV18 to TRBJ2-7; 9 positions agree with TRBD1. CDR1 and CDR2 (germline): KGHSH, LQKENI. The CDR3 sequence is 14 residues long. Trimming removed 3 bases from V and 5 bases from J; junction bases left unmatched: 5. The CDR3 here is CASSPPGTGNEQYF. The CDR3 region has the DNA TGTGCCAGCTCACCGCCCGGGACAGGGAACGAGCAGTACTTC. The variable domain in full, completed from reference TRBV18 and TRBJ2-7, reads NAGVMQNPRHLVRRRGQEARLRCSPMKGHSHVYWYRQLPEEGLKFMVYLQKENIIDESGMPKERFSAEFPKEGPSILRIQQVVRGDSAAYFCASSPPGTGNEQYFGPGTRLTVT.

On this clone itself: Other DNA sequences in this sample translate to the same CDR3. This rearrangement joins TRBV9 to TRBJ1-1; D gene uncertain. The CDR3 length is 14 residues. The ends were cut back, 4 bases at V and 2 bases at J, with 12 bases in the middle. Germline-derived CDR1 and CDR2 are SGDLS and YYNGEE. The DNA for the CDR3 is TGTGCCAGCAGCCCCACGGGAGGTAACACTGAAGCTTTCTTT. This codes for CASSPTGGNTEAFF. The entire variable domain, with the rest obtained from reference TRBV9 and TRBJ1-1, is as follows: DSGVTQTPKHLITATGQRVTLRCSPRSGDLSVYWYQQSLDQGLQFLIQYYNGEERAKGNILERFSAQQFPDLHSELNLSSLELGDSALYFCASSPTGGNTEAFFGQGTRLTVV.

The sample holds one count of this clone. The CDR3 is CASSVDTLSYNEQFF. As DNA, the CDR3 is TGTGCCAGCAGTGTCGACACCCTCTCCTACAATGAGCAGTTCTTC. The rearrangement uses TRBV3-1 (or the pseudogene TRBV3-2) and TRBJ2-1; D is unresolved. The germline CDR1 and CDR2 sequences are LGHDT and YNNKEL (reference sequence). The CDR3 runs to 15 residues. V was shortened by 6 bases and J by 0 bases, with 12 bases between the two germline ends.

The chain uses TRBV11-2 and TRBJ1-1, with TRBD1 matching 7 bases. The CDR3 has 14 residues. Trimming at V came to 3 bases and at J to 7 bases, leaving 8 bases not matched to a gene. The germline CDR1 and CDR2 sequences are SGHAT and FQNNGV. This CDR3 reads CASSLAGGGFEAFF. CDR3 DNA sequence: TGTGCCAGCAGCTTGGCAGGGGGGGGCTTTGAAGCTTTCTTT.

The genes are TRBV10-3 and TRBJ2-1, with a possible D match to TRBD1 (5 bases). The CDR3 runs 16 residues. The V and J ends lost 4 bases and 0 bases respectively, with 13 bases between them. CDR1 is ENHRY and CDR2 is SYGVKD in the germline V gene. CDR3: CAISAVQGSSYNEQFF. The CDR3 DNA sequence: TGTGCCATCAGTGCGGTTCAGGGCAGCTCCTACAATGAGCAGTTCTTC.

V gene TRBV27 combines with J gene TRBJ1-6; 7 bases align to TRBD1. With V trimmed by 3 bases and J by 5 bases, 7 bases remained unmatched. The CDR3 is made up of 16 amino acids. CDR1 MNHEY and CDR2 SMNVEV come from the germline V gene (reference sequence). This chain's CDR3 is CASSFWEGADNSPLHF. The CDR3 DNA reads as TGTGCCAGCAGTTTTTGGGAGGGGGCGGATAATTCACCCCTCCACTTT.

The CDR3 reads CASSLEYGASPLHF. CDR3 in DNA: TGTGCCAGCAGCTTAGAGTATGGGGCTTCACCCCTCCACTTT. This sequence joins TRBV7-9 and TRBJ1-6; D is perhaps TRBD1 (5 bases). The V and J ends lost 1 base and 9 bases respectively, with 10 bases between them. The CDR3 has 14 amino acids. Germline CDR1 is SEHNR and CDR2 is FQNEAQ (reference sequence).

The CDR3 DNA follows: TGTGCCTGGAGTGTAGCTGGGGGACAGCCCCAGCATTTT. Translating it yields CAWSVAGGQPQHF. This chain joins TRBV30 and TRBJ1-5; possible D gene TRBD1, 5 bases. Trimming took off 0 bases at V and 7 bases at J, with 10 bases between the two ends. The length of the CDR3 is 13 residues. Germline CDR1 GTSNPN, CDR2 SVGIG (reference sequence).

The chain is built from TRBV28 and TRBJ1-2; 7 nucleotides align to TRBD1. CDR1 and CDR2 from the germline V gene are MDHEN and SYDVKM. The ends lost 5 bases at V and 7 bases at J; junction bases unmatched: 7. The CDR3 has 13 amino acids. As DNA, the CDR3 is TGTGCCAGCAGTCCCACAGGGGAATTTGGCTACACCTTC. Protein: CASSPTGEFGYTF.

This chain uses TRBV6-5 with TRBJ2-1, with 7 bases identical to TRBD2. In germline, CDR1 is MNHEY, CDR2 SVGAGI. The junction had 9 bases not matched to a gene; V was cut back by 6 bases and J by 4 bases. The CDR3 has 15 residues. This CDR3 reads CASSPSGGSYNEQFF. The CDR3 bases are TGTGCCAGCAGCCCCTCCGGGGGGTCATACAATGAGCAGTTCTTC.

The chain recombines TRBV5-8 with TRBJ2-2; D unclear. V was cut by 4 bases and J by 5 bases, with 15 bases left in between. Germline CDR1 SGHTS, CDR2 YDEGEE. The CDR3 has 15 amino acids. CDR3 coding DNA: TGTGCCAGCAGCCGGGCCCACCGAGGAACCGGGGAGCTGTTTTTT. The encoded protein is CASSRAHRGTGELFF.

V usage is TRBV9 and J usage is TRBJ1-2, with 8 bases aligning to TRBD1. The CDR3 sequence is 13 residues long. Germline assignment: CDR1 SGDLS and CDR2 YYNGEE. The V and J ends lost 4 bases and 7 bases, in that order; junction bases with no gene match: 6. CDR3: CASSSTTGVGYTF. The CDR3 nucleotides read TGTGCCAGCAGCTCGACGACAGGGGTTGGCTACACCTTC.

The chain couples TRBV2 to TRBJ1-6, with D tentatively TRBD1 (5 bases). The CDR3 contains 13 residues. The ends were cut back, 4 bases at V and 16 bases at J, with 17 bases in the middle. Germline lookup yields CDR1 SNHLY and CDR2 FYNNEI. CDR3 in amino acids: CASSGFQLTVLHF. CDR3 DNA: TGTGCCAGCAGTGGGTTTCAACTGACAGTACTCCACTTT. The whole variable domain, filled in from reference TRBV2 and TRBJ1-6, reads EPEVTQTPSHQVTQMGQEVILRCVPISNHLYFYWYRQILGQKVEFLVSFYNNEISEKSEIFDDQFSVERPDGSNFTLKIRSTKLEDSAMYFCASSGFQLTVLHFGNGTRLTVT.

The CDR3 sequence: CASSPEGYYGYTF. Written as DNA, the CDR3 is TGTGCCAGCTCACCCGAGGGGTACTATGGCTACACCTTC. This chain uses TRBV18 with TRBJ1-2, with TRBD1 as a possible D gene (5 bases). V lost 3 bases and J lost 3, with 8 bases in between. This CDR3 is 13 amino acids long. Germline V gene lookup returns CDR1 KGHSH and CDR2 LQKENI.

Here the CDR3 DNA reads TGTGCCAGCAGTCTAGCGGGGGCCCTCACCGGGGAGCTGTTTTTT. This codes for CASSLAGALTGELFF. V gene TRBV6-2 or TRBV6-3 combines with J gene TRBJ2-2, with TRBD2 matching 10 bases. The CDR3 length is 15 residues. The V and J ends lost 5 bases and 4 bases, in that order; junction bases with no gene match: 4. Germline CDR1 MNHEY, CDR2 SVGEGT.

This clone appeared a single time. At one end, the junction sequence differs from germline, possibly due to a read error. V and J are TRBV2 and TRBJ1-1; TRBD1 matches at 10 bases. The CDR3 totals 14 residues. Germline V gene sequence: CDR1 SNHLY, CDR2 FYNNEI. CDR3 DNA: TGTGCCAGCAGCCCGGGACAGGGGAACGCTGAAGCTTTCTTT. This translates into CASSPGQGNAEAFF.

The sample holds one count of this clone. The rearrangement links TRBV24-1 to TRBJ1-1, with 8 nucleotides matching TRBD1. The germline CDR1 and CDR2 sequences are KGHDR and SFDVKD. The CDR3 has 12 residues. The V gene end was trimmed by 7 bases and the J gene end by 8 bases; junction bases not matched to a gene: 5. The CDR3 sequence: CATSRDRGEAFF. DNA of the CDR3: TGTGCCACCAGCCGAGACAGGGGAGAAGCTTTCTTT.

This chain uses TRBV10-3 with TRBJ2-2; maybe TRBD1 (7 bases). V lost 7 bases to trimming and J lost 5 bases, with 11 bases between them. CDR3 size: 13 residues. Germline CDR1 reads ENHRY; CDR2 reads SYGVKD. CDR3 in DNA: TGTGCCATCACGGCAGGGGGGACCGGGGAGCTGTTTTTT. Encoded protein: CAITAGGTGELFF.

The V gene is TRBV12-5, the J gene TRBJ1-5; D not resolved. This CDR3 is 13 amino acids long. The germline V and J ends were trimmed by 5 bases and 5 bases, with 10 bases remaining between them. CDR1 LGHNT and CDR2 FRNRAP come from the germline V gene. This CDR3 is CASGPRPDQPQHF. CDR3 sequence (DNA): TGTGCTAGTGGTCCGAGACCTGATCAGCCCCAGCATTTT.

CDR3 loop: CAWSVEGSWTEAFF. DNA for the CDR3: TGTGCCTGGAGTGTGGAGGGAAGTTGGACTGAAGCTTTCTTT. The chain has TRBV30 and TRBJ1-1; D gene ambiguous. The CDR3 length is 14 residues. Trimming shortened V by 0 bases and J by 5 bases, and 13 bases separated the two germline ends. CDR1 GTSNPN and CDR2 SVGIG come from the germline V gene (reference sequence).

The chain has TRBV19 and TRBJ1-5; 11 nucleotides match TRBD1. The length of the CDR3 is 14 residues. Germline values: CDR1 LNHDA, CDR2 SQIVND (reference sequence). With V trimmed by 9 bases and J by 7 bases, 8 bases remained unmatched. The DNA of the CDR3 is TGTGCCAGCAGCCGGGACAGGGGGATCCAGCCCCAGCATTTT. It specifies CASSRDRGIQPQHF.

This chain uses TRBV21-1 with TRBJ1-5. TRBV21-1 is labeled a pseudogene. The length of the CDR3 is 14 residues. The CDR3 nucleotides are TGTGCCAGCTTACGAGAGTATAGCAATCAGCCCCAGCATTTT. Encoded protein: CASLREYSNQPQHF.